The 23 T cell receptor beta chains below come from one sample, sequenced in a study of blood T cell repertoires in COVID-19. Produced via immunoSEQ multiplex PCR; TCRdb's table is partial and in-frame only. This sample has about 310,000 clones, with 85% to 90% found just once. Sequences were obtained from peripheral blood. These TCRs come from a woman younger than 45 with COVID-19, enrolled during active disease.

This sequence joins TRBV19 and TRBJ2-1, with a tentative D call TRBD1 (5 bases). The CDR3 extends over 12 amino acids. Germline CDR1 LNHDA, CDR2 SQIVND (reference sequence). Trimming took 4 bases from V and 8 from J, leaving 9 bases between them. This CDR3 reads CASSSQGYEQFF. The DNA of the CDR3 is TGTGCCAGTAGTAGCCAGGGCTATGAGCAGTTCTTC.

This chain joins TRBV11-3 and TRBJ2-3; 13 positions match TRBD2. Germline CDR1 and CDR2: SGHNT and YENEEA. V trimming: 4 bases; J trimming: 2 bases; junction bases outside the gene matches: 3. The CDR3 runs to 16 residues. The CDR3 DNA follows: TGTGCCAGCAGCTCCGGGACTAGCGGGGTCACAGATACGCAGTATTTT. Translating gives CASSSGTSGVTDTQYF. Complete variable domain (other parts from reference TRBV11-3 and TRBJ2-3): EAGVVQSPRYKIIEKKQPVAFWCNPISGHNTLYWYLQNLGQGPELLIRYENEEAVDDSQLPKDRFSAERLKGVDSTLKIQPAELGDSAVYLCASSSGTSGVTDTQYFGPGTRLTVL.

J is TRBJ2-1 and V is TRBV27; 7 bases are a match to TRBD1. This CDR3 spans 14 amino acids. CDR1 and CDR2 (germline): MNHEY, SMNVEV (reference sequence). Trimming took 5 bases from V and 6 from J; bases not matched to a gene: 7. The CDR3 DNA is TGTGCCAGCAGTGCAGGGGGTTTCGTCAATGAGCAGTTCTTC. Translating gives CASSAGGFVNEQFF.

This chain uses TRBV6-5 with TRBJ1-1; 8 nucleotides align to TRBD1. In germline, CDR1 is MNHEY, CDR2 SVGAGI. The CDR3 is made up of 13 amino acids. Trimming removed 6 bases from V and 3 bases from J; junction bases left unmatched: 3. The CDR3 DNA follows: TGTGCCAGCAGCAGGGGGCCGGACACTGAAGCTTTCTTT. Amino acids: CASSRGPDTEAFF.

This sequence joins TRBV5-1 and TRBJ2-7, with D tentatively TRBD2 (5 bases). Germline V gene sequence: CDR1 SGHRS, CDR2 YFSETQ. V was trimmed by 3 bases and J by 2 bases, leaving 9 bases between them. This CDR3 has 13 residues. The CDR3, as DNA: TGCGCCAGCAGCTCGGGATTCACCTACGAGCAGTACTTC. It is translated as CASSSGFTYEQYF. Looking up the rest from reference TRBV5-1 and TRBJ2-7 gives the full variable domain: KAGVTQTPRYLIKTRGQQVTLSCSPISGHRSVSWYQQTPGQGLQFLFEYFSETQRNKGNFPGRFSGRQFSNSRSEMNVSTLELGDSALYLCASSSGFTYEQYFGPGTRLTVT.

Written as DNA, the CDR3 is TGCAGCGTTGAAGACTCAGGGTTTGCCAAAAACATTCAGTACTTC. Its translation: CSVEDSGFAKNIQYF. The rearrangement links TRBV29-1 to TRBJ2-4, with D perhaps matching TRBD1 (5 bases). This CDR3 spans 15 amino acids. Germline V gene lookup returns CDR1 SQVTM and CDR2 ANQGSEA. Trimming took off 0 bases at V and 1 base at J, with 10 bases between the two ends.

Here the CDR3 reads CASSPPWDRNTEAFF. DNA for the CDR3: TGTGCCAGCTCACCACCCTGGGACAGGAACACTGAAGCTTTCTTT. The chain combines TRBV18 with TRBJ1-1, with TRBD1 matching 7 bases. Germline CDR1 and CDR2: KGHSH and LQKENI. Trimming took 0 bases from V and 1 from J; bases not matched to a gene: 2. This CDR3 is built from 15 residues.

The CDR3 DNA follows: TGCGCCAGCAGCCAAGGTTGGCTAGCGGGAGTGGGTGAGCAGTTCTTC. It codes for CASSQGWLAGVGEQFF. The chain uses TRBV4-1 and TRBJ2-1; 10 nucleotides align to TRBD2. The length of the CDR3 is 16 residues. The V segment lost 1 base and the J segment 9 bases; nucleotides outside the gene matches: 9. In germline, CDR1 is MGHRA, CDR2 YSYEKL.

The chain couples TRBV5-1 to TRBJ2-1; TRBD2 is a possible D gene (5 bases). CDR1 and CDR2 (germline): SGHRS, YFSETQ. Trimming removed 2 bases at V and 8 bases at J, with 17 bases between. The CDR3 length is 15 residues. CDR3 sequence (DNA): TGCGCCAGCAGCTTAAGGACTTCCGGAATCGATGAGCAGTTCTTC. This translates into CASSLRTSGIDEQFF.

The gene calls are TRBV4-1 and TRBJ2-1, with unresolved D. Trimming pared 4 bases from V and 3 bases from J, leaving 13 bases between. The CDR3 consists of 15 residues. In germline, CDR1 is MGHRA, CDR2 YSYEKL. The CDR3 nucleotides read TGCGCCAGCAGCCCCTCAGAGGTGGGCTACAATGAGCAGTTCTTC. Amino acid sequence: CASSPSEVGYNEQFF.

The J gene is TRBJ2-5, the V gene TRBV19; TRBD2 agrees at 7 bases. Germline V gene lookup returns CDR1 LNHDA and CDR2 SQIVND (reference sequence). The V gene end was trimmed by 3 bases and the J gene end by 7 bases; junction bases not matched to a gene: 8. This CDR3 is built from 14 residues. The CDR3, as DNA: TGTGCCAGTAGTATCGGGACTATGGGTGGGACCCAGTACTTC. This codes for CASSIGTMGGTQYF.

The CDR3 DNA reads TGTGCCAGCAGTGTAGACAGGGGGACAGACACCTATGGCTACACCTTC. This gives the protein CASSVDRGTDTYGYTF. The V call is TRBV27, the J call TRBJ1-2; 9 bases align to TRBD1. CDR3 length: 16 amino acids. In germline, CDR1 is MNHEY, CDR2 SMNVEV (reference sequence). The V gene end was trimmed by 5 bases and the J gene end by 4 bases; junction bases not matched to a gene: 11.

This rearrangement joins TRBV7-9 to TRBJ2-5, with 7 nucleotides matching TRBD1. CDR1 and CDR2 from the germline V gene are SEHNR and FQNEAQ (reference sequence). The CDR3 extends over 14 amino acids. Trimming at V came to 2 bases and at J to 5 bases, leaving 5 bases not matched to a gene. Here the CDR3 reads CASSLSGGEETQYF. The CDR3 DNA reads as TGTGCCAGCAGCTTATCAGGGGGTGAGGAGACCCAGTACTTC.

On this clone itself: The sample has other DNA sequences that encode this CDR3 too. The chain is built from TRBV3-1 (or the pseudogene TRBV3-2) and TRBJ1-5; a possible D gene is TRBD1 (6 bases). Germline CDR1 is LGHDT and CDR2 is YNNKEL (reference sequence). The CDR3 is made up of 13 amino acids. Trimming shortened V by 3 bases and J by 5 bases, and 8 bases separated the two germline ends. CDR3 nucleotide sequence: TGTGCCAGCAGCCAGGCAGGGGATCAGCCCCAGCATTTT. Its translation: CASSQAGDQPQHF.

V usage is TRBV4-1 and J usage is TRBJ2-2; no definite D call. This CDR3 is 13 amino acids long. CDR1 and CDR2 (germline): MGHRA, YSYEKL. Trimming removed 4 bases at V and 4 bases at J, with 7 bases between. The chain's CDR3 is CASSPDSTGELFF. The CDR3 coding sequence is TGCGCCAGCAGCCCCGATAGCACCGGGGAGCTGTTTTTT.

This chain uses TRBV3-1 (or the pseudogene TRBV3-2) with TRBJ2-5; weak D call: TRBD1 (6 bases). Trimming removed 2 bases from V and 0 bases from J, with 13 bases in between. The CDR3 is 16 residues long. The germline CDR1 and CDR2 sequences are LGHDT and YNNKEL (reference sequence). CDR3 loop: CASSQNHRVYQETQYF. CDR3 DNA: TGTGCCAGCAGCCAAAATCACAGGGTTTACCAAGAGACCCAGTACTTC.

This rearrangement joins TRBV28 to TRBJ2-7; 8 positions agree with TRBD1. CDR1 and CDR2 from the germline V gene are MDHEN and SYDVKM. This CDR3 contains 14 residues. V lost 6 bases to trimming and J lost 2 bases; unmatched junction nucleotides: 6. The CDR3 bases are TGTGCCAGCAGGTTTGACAGGGGAGCCTACGAGCAGTACTTC. This translates into CASRFDRGAYEQYF.

The J gene is TRBJ2-1, the V gene TRBV3-1 (or the pseudogene TRBV3-2), with 8 bases lining up with TRBD1. The junction had 14 bases not matched to a gene; V was cut back by 0 bases and J by 7 bases. The V gene's germline CDR1 is LGHDT and CDR2 YNNKEL (reference sequence). CDR3 length: 18 amino acids. CDR3 sequence (DNA): TGTGCCAGCAGCCAAGATGGGGTGAGAACAGGGGGATGGAATGAGCAGTTCTTC. Protein product: CASSQDGVRTGGWNEQFF.

The V gene is TRBV19, the J gene TRBJ1-5; D uncertain. The CDR3 totals 12 residues. V lost 10 bases and J 0 bases, leaving 7 bases between the germline ends. The germline CDR1 and CDR2 sequences are LNHDA and SQIVND (reference sequence). The CDR3 region is CATRYSNQPQHF. CDR3 DNA sequence: TGTGCCACCAGGTATAGCAATCAGCCCCAGCATTTT.

V gene TRBV3-1 (or the pseudogene TRBV3-2) combines with J gene TRBJ1-3; D is unresolved. There are 15 residues in the CDR3. Looked up from germline, CDR1 is LGHDT and CDR2 is YNNKEL (reference sequence). The V gene lost 1 base and the J gene lost 4 bases, with 11 bases spanning the gap. As DNA, the CDR3 is TGTGCCAGCAGCCAAGGGCCGGGGTCGGGAAACACCATATATTTT. Translated, it gives CASSQGPGSGNTIYF.

CDR3 nucleotides: TGTGCCAGCAGCACCTCCGGGACACCAGCTAACTATGGCTACACCTTC. Translated: CASSTSGTPANYGYTF. This chain joins TRBV7-8 and TRBJ1-2; D may be TRBD1 (6 bases). This CDR3 spans 16 amino acids. Looked up from germline, CDR1 is SGHVS and CDR2 is FQNEAQ. The V end was cut by 5 bases, the J end by 0 bases, with 16 bases between.

V is TRBV4-2 and J is TRBJ1-3; no clear D. CDR1 and CDR2 (germline): LGHNA, YNFKEQ. The CDR3 is made up of 15 amino acids. V dropped 4 bases and J dropped 0 bases, with 10 bases sitting between them. The CDR3 is CASSPLLSSGNTIYF. The CDR3 bases are TGTGCCAGCAGCCCCTTACTGTCCTCTGGAAACACCATATATTTT.

Only one count was recorded for this clone. CDR3 bases: TGTGCCAGCAGTGAAGGTAACAGCTACAATGAGCAGTTCTTC. Translation: CASSEGNSYNEQFF. The chain has TRBV2 and TRBJ2-1, with D unresolved. The germline gives CDR1 SNHLY, CDR2 FYNNEI. The CDR3 covers 14 residues. Trimming stripped 1 base from V and 3 bases from J, with 7 bases between. The full variable domain, with the rest looked up from reference TRBV2 and TRBJ2-1, is EPEVTQTPSHQVTQMGQEVILRCVPISNHLYFYWYRQILGQKVEFLVSFYNNEISEKSEIFDDQFSVERPDGSNFTLKIRSTKLEDSAMYFCASSEGNSYNEQFFGPGTRLTVL.